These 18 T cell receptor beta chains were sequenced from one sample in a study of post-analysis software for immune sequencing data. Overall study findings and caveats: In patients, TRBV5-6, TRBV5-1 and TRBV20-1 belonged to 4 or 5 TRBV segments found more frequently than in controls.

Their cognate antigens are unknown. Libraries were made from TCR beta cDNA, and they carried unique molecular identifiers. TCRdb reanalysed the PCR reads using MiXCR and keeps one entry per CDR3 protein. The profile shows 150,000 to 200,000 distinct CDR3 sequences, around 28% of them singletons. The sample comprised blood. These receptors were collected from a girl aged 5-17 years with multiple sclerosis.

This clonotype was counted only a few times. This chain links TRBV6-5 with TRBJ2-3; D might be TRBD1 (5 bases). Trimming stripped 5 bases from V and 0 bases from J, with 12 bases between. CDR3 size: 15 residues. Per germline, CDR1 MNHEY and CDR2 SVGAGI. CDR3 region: CASSAWGFSTDTQYF. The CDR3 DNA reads TGTGCCAGCAGTGCCTGGGGCTTTAGCACAGATACGCAGTATTTT.

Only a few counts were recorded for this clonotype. The CDR3 coding sequence is TGCAGTGCTGGGGGGAGTTCCGGGACAGGGGGCGGAGGGAACTATGGCTACACCTTC. It is translated as CSAGGSSGTGGGGNYGYTF. The rearrangement links TRBV20-1 to TRBJ1-2; TRBD1 agrees at 12 bases. Germline V gene lookup returns CDR1 DFQATT and CDR2 SNEGSKA (reference sequence). Unmatched junction bases numbered 18, after V lost 5 bases and J lost 2 bases. The CDR3 consists of 19 residues.

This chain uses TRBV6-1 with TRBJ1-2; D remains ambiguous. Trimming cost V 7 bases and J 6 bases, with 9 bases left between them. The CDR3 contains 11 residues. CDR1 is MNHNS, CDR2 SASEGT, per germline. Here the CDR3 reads CASKVGDGYTF. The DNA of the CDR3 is TGTGCCAGCAAGGTAGGAGATGGCTACACCTTC.

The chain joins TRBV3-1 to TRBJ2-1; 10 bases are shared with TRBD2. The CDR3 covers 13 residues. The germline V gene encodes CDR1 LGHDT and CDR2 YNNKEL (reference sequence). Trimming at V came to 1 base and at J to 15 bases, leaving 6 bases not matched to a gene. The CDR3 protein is CASSQGASGGRFF. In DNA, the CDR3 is TGTGCCAGCAGCCAAGGGGCTAGCGGGGGCCGGTTCTTC.

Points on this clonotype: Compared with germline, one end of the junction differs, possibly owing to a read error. The DNA of the CDR3 is TGTGCCAGGAGTATATTTGGCGACAATGAGCAGTTCTTC. Translation: CARSIFGDNEQFF. This chain joins TRBV19 and TRBJ2-1; D is undetermined. Germline assignment: CDR1 LNHDA and CDR2 SQIVND (reference sequence). CDR3 length equals 13 residues.

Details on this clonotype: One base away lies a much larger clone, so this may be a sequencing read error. CDR3 DNA: TGTGCCAGCAGCCCACGCAGACAGGGCCGCTACGAGCAGTACTTC. As protein: CASSPRRQGRYEQYF. The J gene is TRBJ2-7, the V gene TRBV4-2; TRBD1 matches at 7 bases. Trimming removed 4 bases from V and 3 bases from J; junction bases left unmatched: 9. The CDR3 consists of 15 residues. Germline CDR1 LGHNA, CDR2 YNFKEQ.

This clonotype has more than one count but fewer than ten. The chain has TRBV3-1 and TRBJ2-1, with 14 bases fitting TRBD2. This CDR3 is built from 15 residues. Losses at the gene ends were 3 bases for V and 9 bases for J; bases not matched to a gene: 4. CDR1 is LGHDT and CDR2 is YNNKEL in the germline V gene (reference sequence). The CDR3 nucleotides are TGTGCCAGCAGCCAGGGACTAGCGGGAGCTGGTGAGCAGTTCTTC. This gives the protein CASSQGLAGAGEQFF.

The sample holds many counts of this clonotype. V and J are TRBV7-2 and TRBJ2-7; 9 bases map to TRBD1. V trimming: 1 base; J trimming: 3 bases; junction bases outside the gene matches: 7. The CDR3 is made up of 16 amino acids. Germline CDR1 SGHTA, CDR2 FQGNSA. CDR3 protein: CASSLVGTGKIYEQYF. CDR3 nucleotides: TGTGCCAGCAGCTTAGTCGGGACAGGGAAAATCTACGAGCAGTACTTC.

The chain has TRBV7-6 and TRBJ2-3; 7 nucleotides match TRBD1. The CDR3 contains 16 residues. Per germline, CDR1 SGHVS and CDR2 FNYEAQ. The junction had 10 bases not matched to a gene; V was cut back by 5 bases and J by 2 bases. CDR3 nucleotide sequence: TGTGCCAGCAGCCCAATAGGGGGACAGCTCACAGATACGCAGTATTTT. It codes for CASSPIGGQLTDTQYF.

This CDR3 is CSTPLNEKLFF. Written as DNA, the CDR3 is TGCAGTACTCCTCTTAATGAAAAACTGTTTTTT. V gene TRBV20-1 combines with J gene TRBJ1-4, with D unresolved. CDR3 size: 11 residues. Germline V gene lookup returns CDR1 DFQATT and CDR2 SNEGSKA (reference sequence). Trimming removed 8 bases from V and 4 bases from J, with 8 bases in between.

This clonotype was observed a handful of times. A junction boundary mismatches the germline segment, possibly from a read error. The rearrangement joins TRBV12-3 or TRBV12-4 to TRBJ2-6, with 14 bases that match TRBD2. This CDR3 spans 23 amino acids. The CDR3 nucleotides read TGTGCCAGCACCCGACAGGGTTTAGGGACTAGCGGGAGAGGGATGGCAGGGGCCAACGTCCCGACTTTC. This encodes CASTRQGLGTSGRGMAGANVPTF.

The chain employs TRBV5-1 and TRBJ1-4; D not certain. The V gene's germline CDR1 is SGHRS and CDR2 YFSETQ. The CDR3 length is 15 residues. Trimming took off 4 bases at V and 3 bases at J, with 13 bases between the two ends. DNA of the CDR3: TGCGCCAGCAGCCCAGTTTTAGTGGCTAATGAAAAACTGTTTTTT. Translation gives CASSPVLVANEKLFF.

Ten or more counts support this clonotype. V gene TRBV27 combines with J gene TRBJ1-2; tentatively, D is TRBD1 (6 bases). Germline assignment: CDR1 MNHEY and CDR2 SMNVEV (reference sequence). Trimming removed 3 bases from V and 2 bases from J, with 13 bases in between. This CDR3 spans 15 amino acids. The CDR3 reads CASSLWGQMNYGYTF. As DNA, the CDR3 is TGTGCCAGCAGTTTGTGGGGGCAAATGAACTATGGCTACACCTTC.

The DNA of the CDR3 is TGCGCCAGCAGCTTGGCCGACGTCTTGGACCTTGGCTATGGCTACACCTTC. Translated, it gives CASSLADVLDLGYGYTF. The chain is built from TRBV5-1 and TRBJ1-2; no clear D. The length of the CDR3 is 17 residues. V gave up 0 bases and J gave up 4 bases, with 19 bases separating them. Germline V lookup: CDR1 SGHRS, CDR2 YFSETQ.

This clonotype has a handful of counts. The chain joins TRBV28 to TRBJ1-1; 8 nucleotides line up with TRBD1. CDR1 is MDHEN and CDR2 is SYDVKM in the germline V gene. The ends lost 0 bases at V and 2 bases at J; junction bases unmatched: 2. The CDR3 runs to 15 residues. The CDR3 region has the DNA TGTGCCAGCAGTTTATGGGGACAGGCCAACACTGAAGCTTTCTTT. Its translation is CASSLWGQANTEAFF.

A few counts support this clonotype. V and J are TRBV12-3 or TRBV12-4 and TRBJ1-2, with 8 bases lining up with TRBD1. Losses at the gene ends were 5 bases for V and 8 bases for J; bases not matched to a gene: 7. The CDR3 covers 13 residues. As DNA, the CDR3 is TGTGCCAGCAGTGGGGCAGGGGGCATAGGCTACACCTTC. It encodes CASSGAGGIGYTF.

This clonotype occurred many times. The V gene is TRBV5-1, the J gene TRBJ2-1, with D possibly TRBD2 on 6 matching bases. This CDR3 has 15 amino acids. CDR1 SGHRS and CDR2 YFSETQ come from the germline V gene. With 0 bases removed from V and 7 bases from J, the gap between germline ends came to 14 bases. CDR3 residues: CASSLEGTRRNEQFF. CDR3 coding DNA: TGCGCCAGCAGCTTGGAAGGGACTCGACGGAATGAGCAGTTCTTC.

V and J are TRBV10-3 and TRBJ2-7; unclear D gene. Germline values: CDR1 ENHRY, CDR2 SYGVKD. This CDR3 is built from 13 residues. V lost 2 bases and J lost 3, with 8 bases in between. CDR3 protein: CAISENPYYEQYF. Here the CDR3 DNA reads TGTGCCATCAGTGAGAATCCCTACTACGAGCAGTACTTC.